The T cell receptor (beta chain) described here comes from a study of cytomegalovirus exposure and HLA in healthy donors. The CDR3 is made up of 16 amino acids. Germline V gives CDR1 SGHAT, CDR2 FQNNGV. After removal of 5 bases from V and 4 bases from J, the junction contained 13 bases not matched to a gene. The PCR ran on 60 Vbeta and 13 Jbeta primers. Repertoires were generated with immunoSEQ multiplex PCR, while TCRdb's copy carries only in-frame clones and drops some. The sample has under 150,000 clones, roughly 85% seen once; the top ten hold over 1%. The J gene is TRBJ1-2, the V gene TRBV11-2, with 7 positions matching TRBD1. The receptor was isolated from a boy between 10 and 17 years old in good health and CMV-seronegative. Sequencing was performed on PBMCs. CDR3 sequence reads: CASSPRDSRWGYGYTF. DNA of the CDR3: TGTGCCAGCAGCCCCCGGGACAGCCGATGGGGCTATGGCTACACCTTC.